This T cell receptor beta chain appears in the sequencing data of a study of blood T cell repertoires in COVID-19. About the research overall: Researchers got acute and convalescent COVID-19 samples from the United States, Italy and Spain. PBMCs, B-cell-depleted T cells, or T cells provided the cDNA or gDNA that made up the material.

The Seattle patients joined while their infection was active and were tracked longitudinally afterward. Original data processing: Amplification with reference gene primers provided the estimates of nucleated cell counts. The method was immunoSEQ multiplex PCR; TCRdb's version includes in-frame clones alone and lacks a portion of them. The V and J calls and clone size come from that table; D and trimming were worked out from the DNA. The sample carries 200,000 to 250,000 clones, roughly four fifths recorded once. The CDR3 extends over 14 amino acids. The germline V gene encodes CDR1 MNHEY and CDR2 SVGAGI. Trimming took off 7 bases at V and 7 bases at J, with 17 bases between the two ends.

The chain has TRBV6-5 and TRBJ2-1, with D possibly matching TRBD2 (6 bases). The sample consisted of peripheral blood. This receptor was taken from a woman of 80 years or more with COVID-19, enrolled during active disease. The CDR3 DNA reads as TGTGCCAGCACCCCCTTTGGCGGGGTGAATGAGCAGTTCTTC. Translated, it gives CASTPFGGVNEQFF.